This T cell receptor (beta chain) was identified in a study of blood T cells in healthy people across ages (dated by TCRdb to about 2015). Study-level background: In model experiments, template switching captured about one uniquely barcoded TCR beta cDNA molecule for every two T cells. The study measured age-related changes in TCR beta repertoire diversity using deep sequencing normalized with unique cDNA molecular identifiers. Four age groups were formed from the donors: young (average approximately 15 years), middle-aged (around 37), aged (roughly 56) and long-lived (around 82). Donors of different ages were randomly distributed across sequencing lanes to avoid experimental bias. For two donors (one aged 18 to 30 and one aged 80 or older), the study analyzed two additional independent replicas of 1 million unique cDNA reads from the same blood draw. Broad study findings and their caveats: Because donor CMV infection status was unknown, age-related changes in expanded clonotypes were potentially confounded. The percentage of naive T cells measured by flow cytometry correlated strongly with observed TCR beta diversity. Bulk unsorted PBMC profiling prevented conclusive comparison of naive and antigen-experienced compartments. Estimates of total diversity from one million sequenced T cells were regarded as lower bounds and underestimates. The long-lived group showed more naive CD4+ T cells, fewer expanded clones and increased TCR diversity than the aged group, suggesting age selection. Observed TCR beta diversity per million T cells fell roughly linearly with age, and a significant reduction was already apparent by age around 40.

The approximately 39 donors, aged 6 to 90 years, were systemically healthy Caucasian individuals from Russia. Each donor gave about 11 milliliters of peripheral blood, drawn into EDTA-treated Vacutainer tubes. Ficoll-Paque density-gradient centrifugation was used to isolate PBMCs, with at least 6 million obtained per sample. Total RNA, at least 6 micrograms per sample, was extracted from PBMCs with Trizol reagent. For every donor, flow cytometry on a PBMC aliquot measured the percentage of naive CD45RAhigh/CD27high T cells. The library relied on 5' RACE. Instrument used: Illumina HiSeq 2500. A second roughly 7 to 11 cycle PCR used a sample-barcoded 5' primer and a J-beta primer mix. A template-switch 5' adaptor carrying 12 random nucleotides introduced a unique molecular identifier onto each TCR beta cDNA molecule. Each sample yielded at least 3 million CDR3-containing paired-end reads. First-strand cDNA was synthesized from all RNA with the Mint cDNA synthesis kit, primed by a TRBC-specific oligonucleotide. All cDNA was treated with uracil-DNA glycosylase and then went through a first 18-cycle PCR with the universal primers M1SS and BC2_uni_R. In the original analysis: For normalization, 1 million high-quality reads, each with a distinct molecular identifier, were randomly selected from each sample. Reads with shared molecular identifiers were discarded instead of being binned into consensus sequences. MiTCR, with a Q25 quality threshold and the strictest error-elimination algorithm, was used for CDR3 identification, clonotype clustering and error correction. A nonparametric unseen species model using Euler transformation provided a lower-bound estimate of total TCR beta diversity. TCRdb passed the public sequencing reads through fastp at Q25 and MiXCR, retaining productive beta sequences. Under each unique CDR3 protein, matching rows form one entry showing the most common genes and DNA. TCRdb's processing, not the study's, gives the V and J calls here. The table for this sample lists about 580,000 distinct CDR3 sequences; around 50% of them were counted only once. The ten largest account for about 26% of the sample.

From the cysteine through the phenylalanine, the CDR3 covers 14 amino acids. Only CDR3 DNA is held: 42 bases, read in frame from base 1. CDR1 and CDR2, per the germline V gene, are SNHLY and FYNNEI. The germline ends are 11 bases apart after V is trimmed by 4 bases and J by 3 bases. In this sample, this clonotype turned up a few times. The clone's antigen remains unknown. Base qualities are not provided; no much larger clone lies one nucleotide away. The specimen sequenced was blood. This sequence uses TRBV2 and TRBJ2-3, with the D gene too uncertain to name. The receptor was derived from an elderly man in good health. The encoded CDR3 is CASSARTETDTQYF. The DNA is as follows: TGTGCCAGCAGTGCCAGGACGGAGACAGATACGCAGTATTTT.